A selection of T cell receptor beta chains follows, all from one sample in a study of cytotoxic CD8 clonotypes in ibrutinib-treated CLL. Sequencing was performed with immunoSEQ multiplex PCR; in TCRdb, only in-frame clones are kept and a portion is missing. The repertoire holds about 140,000 clones, with 91% as singletons. Sample: PBMCs, taken after 12 months of ibrutinib treatment. The receptors here all came from a human donor with chronic lymphocytic leukemia. CDR3s include the opening cysteine and the closing phenylalanine or tryptophan. A D gene is named only where the DNA matches it firmly. Expanded clones get a size class; other rows say once, few or many, or leave the size out.

V	size	D	J	CDR3	DNA
TRBV19	few	.	TRBJ1-5	CASSSTEGANQPQHF	TGTGCCAGTAGTTCGACGGAAGGGGCTAATCAGCCCCAGCATTTT
TRBV5-1	.	TRBD2	TRBJ2-5	CASGGQAGGQETQYF	TGCGCCAGCGGGGGTCAGGCGGGAGGGCAAGAGACCCAGTACTTC
TRBV4-3	.	.	TRBJ2-5	CASSLDRRLETQYF	TGCGCCAGCAGCCTAGACAGGCGGTTAGAGACCCAGTACTTC
TRBV7-8	.	.	TRBJ1-2	CASSFLRVGGLQGYTF	TGTGCCAGCAGCTTCCTCCGTGTAGGGGGACTTCAGGGCTACACCTTC
TRBV7-2	.	.	TRBJ2-3	CASTDKEASWAAQYF	TGTGCCAGCACCGATAAGGAGGCTAGCTGGGCTGCGCAGTATTTT
TRBV7-3	.	.	TRBJ1-2	CASSLGVDSSYGYTF	TGTGCCAGCAGCTTAGGGGTGGACAGCTCCTATGGCTACACCTTC
TRBV13	.	.	TRBJ2-7	CASSYRDSTYEQYF	TGTGCCAGCAGCTACCGGGACTCAACCTACGAGCAGTACTTC
TRBV9	.	.	TRBJ2-3	CASSVAGASTDTQYF	TGTGCCAGCAGCGTAGCTGGAGCTAGCACAGATACGCAGTATTTT
TRBV18	.	.	TRBJ1-5	CASSPSQPHGNQPQHF	TGTGCCAGCTCACCGTCGCAGCCGCATGGCAATCAGCCCCAGCATTTT
TRBV9	.	TRBD2	TRBJ2-3	CASSVDVGAGGGPGNTDTQYF	TGTGCCAGCAGCGTAGACGTAGGTGCGGGAGGGGGCCCCGGCAACACAGATACGCAGTATTTT
TRBV7-2	.	TRBD1	TRBJ1-5	CASSLGQGALNQPQHF	TGTGCCAGCAGCTTGGGGCAGGGGGCCCTTAATCAGCCCCAGCATTTT
TRBV7-9	.	.	TRBJ2-7	CASSPSGTEQYF	TGTGCCAGCAGCCCGAGTGGTACCGAGCAGTACTTC
TRBV10-1	.	.	TRBJ2-2	CASSNTGELFF	TGCGCCAGCAGCAACACCGGGGAGCTGTTTTTT
TRBV5-1	.	.	TRBJ2-1	CASSLVVGNEQFF	TGCGCCAGCAGCTTGGTTGTAGGCAATGAGCAGTTCTTC
TRBV10-3	.	TRBD1	TRBJ2-1	CAIRVGDGQGKNEQFF	TGTGCCATCAGGGTCGGAGACGGACAGGGGAAAAATGAGCAGTTCTTC
TRBV2	.	TRBD1	TRBJ2-7	CASSEQWTGGEKQYF	TGTGCCAGCAGTGAGCAGTGGACAGGGGGGGAAAAGCAGTACTTC
TRBV28	.	.	TRBJ1-4	CASSLGAGLGEKLFF	TGTGCCAGCAGTTTGGGGGCAGGGCTTGGGGAAAAACTGTTTTTT
TRBV5-1	.	.	TRBJ2-7	CASSLSSTRTHEQYF	TGCGCCAGCAGCTTGAGTAGTACTAGGACCCACGAGCAGTACTTC
TRBV27	.	.	TRBJ1-5	CASSFINQPQHF	TGTGCCAGCAGTTTCATCAATCAGCCCCAGCATTTT
TRBV15	.	TRBD2	TRBJ2-5	CATSRDRLAVETQYF	TGTGCCACCAGCAGAGACAGACTAGCGGTAGAGACCCAGTACTTC
TRBV19	.	TRBD2	TRBJ2-3	CASKASGIALADTQYF	TGTGCCAGTAAGGCTAGCGGGATTGCCCTGGCAGATACGCAGTATTTT
TRBV27	.	TRBD1	TRBJ2-1	CASTTGTGANEQFF	TGTGCCAGCACGACCGGGACAGGGGCAAATGAGCAGTTCTTC
TRBV7-3	.	TRBD1	TRBJ2-1	CASSRRDSHNEQFF	TGTGCCAGCAGCCGCCGGGACAGTCACAATGAGCAGTTCTTC
TRBV5-4	.	.	TRBJ1-2	CASSLDRIYGYTF	TGTGCCAGCAGCTTGGACAGGATCTATGGCTACACCTTC
TRBV7-6	.	TRBD1	TRBJ1-2	CASSLAKDRGRGYTF	TGTGCCAGCAGCTTAGCGAAGGACAGGGGGCGAGGCTACACCTTC
TRBV2	.	TRBD2	TRBJ2-1	CASSGTNYEQFF	TGTGCCAGCAGCGGGACTAATTATGAGCAGTTCTTC
TRBV15	.	.	TRBJ1-5	CATSRVRGLNQPQHF	TGTGCCACCAGCAGAGTGCGTGGCCTCAATCAGCCCCAGCATTTT
TRBV11-2	.	TRBD1	TRBJ1-1	CASRSGTGGGTEAFF	TGTGCCAGCAGATCCGGGACAGGGGGCGGGACTGAAGCTTTCTTT
TRBV5-1	.	TRBD1	TRBJ1-1	CASSGRTGVTEAFF	TGCGCCAGCAGCGGCCGGACAGGGGTGACTGAAGCTTTCTTT
TRBV11-3	.	TRBD1	TRBJ2-1	CASSLGVGQGWNEQFF	TGTGCCAGCAGCTTAGGCGTCGGACAGGGGTGGAATGAGCAGTTCTTC
TRBV6-8	.	TRBD2	TRBJ2-7	CASRSVRRERTYEQYF	TGTGCCAGCAGGTCGGTTCGGCGGGAGAGGACCTACGAGCAGTACTTC
TRBV11-2	.	.	TRBJ1-1	CASSLAGRGGTEAFF	TGTGCCAGCAGCTTAGCCGGCAGGGGTGGGACTGAAGCTTTCTTT